The 22 T cell receptor beta chains listed next were all sequenced from one sample in a study of regulatory T cells in long-lasting Graves disease. As to time point: newly diagnosed GD, antithyroid drugs for less than 3 months. Preparation of the TCR library used RNA extracted from PBMCs. Library construction for TCR beta used iRepertoire HTBI primers and Arm-PCR of CDR3 regions. Each CDR3 protein is one row after TCRdb ran MiXCR on the multiplex PCR reads. Among about 360,000 distinct CDR3 sequences listed, about a sixth were seen once. A further study also used this sample, focusing on T cells in Graves' hyperthyroidism and ophthalmopathy.

This material consisted of peripheral blood mononuclear cells (PBMCs), taken at new diagnosis, from a patient treated with antithyroid drugs. These receptors were collected from a woman aged 18-29 years with Graves disease.

To note about this clonotype: The CDR3 ends on some other residue instead of the conserved phenylalanine or tryptophan, so this is likely a read error. The J gene is TRBJ2-1, the V gene TRBV11-2; D may correspond to TRBD1 or TRBD2 (6 bases each). V was shortened by 6 bases and J by 10 bases, with 25 bases between the two germline ends. CDR3 length equals 16 residues. Germline assignment: CDR1 SGHAT and CDR2 FQNNGV. The DNA of the CDR3 is TGTGCCAGCAGGCGGGGTGGCGGACAGAGCTCCTACGAGCAGTTCTCC. Its translation: CASRRGGGQSSYEQFS.

Worth noting for this clonotype: A much more abundant neighbour one base away suggests this may be a read error. This chain connects TRBV12-3 or TRBV12-4 to TRBJ1-4; the D gene is possibly TRBD1 (5 bases). The CDR3 loop spans 16 amino acids. Trimming shortened V by 2 bases and J by 2 bases, and 12 bases separated the two germline ends. In DNA, the CDR3 is TGTGCCAGCAGTTTATTGGTGGGACGGACTAATGAAAAACTGTTTTTT. Its translation is CASSLLVGRTNEKLFF.

V gene TRBV7-8 combines with J gene TRBJ1-5; D is undetermined. V dropped 7 bases and J dropped 7 bases, with 14 bases sitting between them. CDR1 is SGHVS and CDR2 is FQNEAQ in the germline V gene. CDR3 length: 13 residues. The CDR3 nucleotides are TGTGCCAGCACCGCGAAAAGAGGACAGCCCCAGCATTTT. It yields the protein CASTAKRGQPQHF.

Ten or more counts support this clonotype. V is TRBV20-1 and J is TRBJ2-7; 11 bases fit TRBD2. The ends lost 0 bases at V and 6 bases at J; junction bases unmatched: 4. This CDR3 contains 14 residues. Germline loops: CDR1 DFQATT, CDR2 SNEGSKA (reference sequence). CDR3 coding DNA: TGCAGTGCTAGAGATACTAGCGGGAGTGGCGAGCAGTACTTC. Amino acids: CSARDTSGSGEQYF.

At least ten counts were recorded for this clonotype. This chain uses TRBV12-3 or TRBV12-4 with TRBJ2-3; D possibly matches TRBD1 or TRBD2 (5 bases each). The CDR3 has 13 residues. Trimming took 5 bases from V and 8 from J, leaving 14 bases between them. The CDR3 nucleotides read TGTGCCAGCAGTCAGGGACGTCGGGGTACGCAGTATTTT. Its translation: CASSQGRRGTQYF.

This clonotype has at least ten counts. The chain has TRBV20-1 and TRBJ1-5, with 8 bases that match TRBD1. The CDR3 has 15 residues. Trimming cost V 3 bases and J 0 bases; bases outside gene matches: 4. Looked up from germline, CDR1 is DFQATT and CDR2 is SNEGSKA (reference sequence). CDR3 DNA sequence: TGCAGTGCTAGGCAGGGGGCGTTTAGCAATCAGCCCCAGCATTTT. Translated: CSARQGAFSNQPQHF.

The table lists this clonotype with a few counts. The chain is built from TRBV12-3 or TRBV12-4 and TRBJ2-3, with TRBD2 matching 7 bases. V shed 3 bases and J 0 bases; nucleotides not matched to a gene: 6. This CDR3 has 16 amino acids. The CDR3 coding sequence is TGTGCCAGCAGTTTTAGTGGGGGGGTTAGCACAGATACGCAGTATTTT. Translating gives CASSFSGGVSTDTQYF.

This clonotype was seen ten or more times. The chain has TRBV2 and TRBJ2-5, with 10 bases fitting TRBD1. In germline, CDR1 is SNHLY, CDR2 FYNNEI. The CDR3 is made up of 16 amino acids. V trimming: 5 bases; J trimming: 2 bases; junction bases outside the gene matches: 8. CDR3 DNA: TGTGCCAGCAGTCGGGATTGGACAGGGGGACAAGAGACCCAGTACTTC. It is translated as CASSRDWTGGQETQYF.

There are a few counts of this clonotype. The conserved phenylalanine or tryptophan normally closing the CDR3 is absent here, so this likely arose from a read error. The genes are TRBV30 and TRBJ1-2, with D possibly matching TRBD1 (6 bases). V gave up 1 base and J gave up 5 bases, with 17 bases separating them. Germline loops: CDR1 GTSNPN, CDR2 SVGIG (reference sequence). The CDR3 is 15 amino acids. Here the CDR3 reads CAWSAGQPPGYGYTL. CDR3 bases: TGTGCCTGGAGTGCTGGACAGCCACCGGGGTATGGCTACACCTTG.

This clonotype was counted ten times or more. V is TRBV4-1 and J is TRBJ2-5; D gene unclear. The CDR3 is made up of 14 amino acids. Between the trimmed V and J ends, which lost 0 bases and 5 bases, there was a span of 10 bases. The germline gives CDR1 MGHRA, CDR2 YSYEKL. Written as DNA, the CDR3 is TGCGCCAGCAGCCAAGAATTCGCGCGGGAGACCCAGTACTTC. It yields the protein CASSQEFARETQYF.

This clonotype was detected only a few times. The rearrangement uses TRBV28 and TRBJ1-5, with a possible D match to TRBD1 (5 bases). V was pared by 4 bases and J by 7 bases, with 11 bases between. This CDR3 has 13 amino acids. Germline CDR1 MDHEN, CDR2 SYDVKM. The CDR3 loop reads CASSSGPGQPQHF. CDR3 DNA sequence: TGTGCCAGCAGTTCAGGGCCCGGGCAGCCCCAGCATTTT.

This clonotype was counted ten times or more. V usage is TRBV7-8 and J usage is TRBJ1-1, with 8 bases identical to TRBD1. V was clipped by 6 bases and J by 2 bases; unmatched bases: 11. This CDR3 spans 16 amino acids. Looked up from germline, CDR1 is SGHVS and CDR2 is FQNEAQ. CDR3 protein: CASSQNRGWSNTEAFF. CDR3 DNA: TGTGCCAGCAGTCAGAACAGGGGGTGGTCCAACACTGAAGCTTTCTTT.

This clonotype was counted between two and nine times. A junction end diverges from the germline sequence, so it may reflect a read error. V and J are TRBV6-9 and TRBJ2-1; D assignment may be TRBD1 or TRBD2 (5 bases each). The CDR3 covers 14 residues. The V gene's germline CDR1 is MNHGY and CDR2 SVAAGI. This CDR3 is CASSAGTSYNEQFF. The CDR3 DNA reads TGCGCCAGCTCCGCAGGGACCTCCTACAATGAGCAGTTCTTC.

This clonotype has only a few counts. V usage is TRBV29-1 and J usage is TRBJ1-1; 9 nucleotides align to TRBD1. The germline V gene encodes CDR1 SQVTM and CDR2 ANQGSEA. CDR3 length: 13 residues. V shed 5 bases and J 2 bases; nucleotides not matched to a gene: 3. CDR3 in amino acids: CSVKGQGNTEAFF. In nucleotides, the CDR3 is TGCAGCGTTAAGGGACAGGGAAACACTGAAGCTTTCTTT.

This clonotype came up many times. V is TRBV5-1 and J is TRBJ1-4; a possible D gene is TRBD1 (5 bases). CDR1 SGHRS and CDR2 YFSETQ come from the germline V gene. V was pared by 3 bases and J by 3 bases, with 9 bases between. CDR3 length: 14 amino acids. CDR3 in DNA: TGCGCCAGCAGCTCGACGGGGCCTAATGAAAAACTGTTTTTT. Its protein is CASSSTGPNEKLFF.

The chain employs TRBV7-9 and TRBJ1-1, with 9 positions matching TRBD1. The ends lost 5 bases at V and 5 bases at J; junction bases unmatched: 12. The CDR3 extends over 16 amino acids. Germline V gives CDR1 SEHNR, CDR2 FQNEAQ (reference sequence). DNA of the CDR3: TGTGCCAGCAGCACCACTCCCGGGACAGGGCGTACTGAAGCTTTCTTT. Translation: CASSTTPGTGRTEAFF. The full variable domain, rest sourced from reference TRBV7-9 and TRBJ1-1, is DTGVSQNPRHKITKRGQNVTFRCDPISEHNRLYWYRQTLGQGPEFLTYFQNEAQLEKSRLLSDRFSAERPKGSFSTLEIQRTEQGDSAMYLCASSTTPGTGRTEAFFGQGTRLTVV.

Ten or more counts support this clonotype. The chain couples TRBV28 to TRBJ2-7; 11 bases fit TRBD2. J gave up 4 bases and V 6 bases, and 8 bases lay outside the gene matches. Germline V gene sequence: CDR1 MDHEN, CDR2 SYDVKM. CDR3 size: 15 residues. The CDR3, as DNA: TGTGCCAGCAGAAAGATCGGGACTAGCGGTTACGAGCAGTACTTC. Encoded protein: CASRKIGTSGYEQYF.

This clonotype occurred many times. The chain employs TRBV11-3 and TRBJ2-3; D ambiguous. The V gene lost 3 bases and the J gene lost 3 bases, with 10 bases spanning the gap. Germline V gene sequence: CDR1 SGHNT, CDR2 YENEEA. CDR3 length: 14 residues. The CDR3 here is CASSLSRVTDTQYF. The CDR3 coding sequence is TGTGCCAGCAGCTTGTCCCGGGTGACAGATACGCAGTATTTT.

The sample holds a few counts of this clonotype. This chain links TRBV28 with TRBJ1-2, with D possibly being TRBD1 (5 bases). Looked up from germline, CDR1 is MDHEN and CDR2 is SYDVKM. The CDR3 contains 12 residues. In DNA form, the CDR3 reads TGTGGCACCCGGGACGGTTCCTATGGCTACACCTTC. The encoded protein is CGTRDGSYGYTF.

In this sample, this clonotype turned up many times. The rearrangement joins TRBV6-1 to TRBJ1-2, with 7 bases that match TRBD1. This CDR3 is 14 amino acids long. With V trimmed by 4 bases and J by 6 bases, 8 bases remained unmatched. Germline V CDR1 and CDR2: MNHNS, SASEGT. Written as DNA, the CDR3 is TGTGCCAGCAGTGGGCTCACAGGGGAAGATGGCTACACCTTC. Protein: CASSGLTGEDGYTF.

This clonotype was counted at least ten times. The chain links TRBV7-9 to TRBJ2-1; 12 bases agree with TRBD2. The CDR3 runs to 15 residues. Looked up from germline, CDR1 is SEHNR and CDR2 is FQNEAQ (reference sequence). The trim removed 5 bases at V and 7 bases at J, leaving 6 bases unmatched. CDR3 nucleotides: TGTGCCAGCAGCACGACTAGCGGGAGCTGGAATGAGCAGTTCTTC. Its translation is CASSTTSGSWNEQFF.

This chain uses TRBV7-9 with TRBJ1-6; D might be TRBD1 (5 bases). This CDR3 has 15 residues. CDR1 and CDR2 from the germline V gene are SEHNR and FQNEAQ (reference sequence). V lost 5 bases, J lost 6 bases, and 14 bases lay in between. The CDR3 region is CASSPNGAGNSPLHF. In DNA, the CDR3 is TGTGCCAGCAGCCCCAACGGGGCGGGTAATTCACCCCTCCACTTT.